This T cell receptor (beta chain) is drawn from a study of shared clonotypes between healthy human individuals. As for the study in general: The plates for each donor numbered three CD4 naive, three CD4 memory, two CD8 naive and one CD8 memory. Study-level points and caveats: Estimated clonotype richness was generally higher in naive than memory subsets.

Data came from immunoSEQ multiplex PCR; TCRdb stores just in-frame clones and leaves some out. Here the sample spans some 200,000 clones, 50% to 80% being singletons. The germline V and J ends were trimmed by 6 bases and 3 bases, with 12 bases remaining between them. This CDR3 has 13 amino acids. Germline CDR1 SNHLY, CDR2 FYNNEI. Concerning this clone itself: Its specificity is not known.

This chain connects TRBV2 to TRBJ2-7; possible D gene TRBD2, 5 bases. The TCR comes from a man aged 25-45 years in good health. Sequencing input: memory CD4+ T cells sorted from blood. Subset of the sample: CD45RA-negative fraction. In nucleotides, the CDR3 is TGTGCCAGCAGAGGAACTAGGAGCTACGAGCAGTACTTC. Translation: CASRGTRSYEQYF. Based on the CDR3 plus reference TRBV2 and TRBJ2-7, the full variable domain is EPEVTQTPSHQVTQMGQEVILRCVPISNHLYFYWYRQILGQKVEFLVSFYNNEISEKSEIFDDQFSVERPDGSNFTLKIRSTKLEDSAMYFCASRGTRSYEQYFGPGTRLTVT.